The 29 T cell receptor beta chains in this list originate from one sample, sequenced in a study of shared clonotypes between healthy human individuals. Profiled with immunoSEQ multiplex PCR; TCRdb holds only in-frame clones, not every one. Of 850,000 to 1,200,000 clones in the sample, around 76% are singletons; the top ten hold about 1.4%. The sequencing input was memory CD4+ T cells sorted from blood. This sample's subset: CD45RA-negative fraction. Source of these receptors: a man aged 18-30 years in good health.

The chain joins TRBV5-6 to TRBJ1-2; D is perhaps TRBD1 (5 bases). Germline CDR1 is SGHDT and CDR2 is YYEEEE. V gave up 5 bases and J gave up 2 bases, with 7 bases separating them. This CDR3 comprises 12 residues. This chain's CDR3 is CASRQANYGYTF. In DNA form, the CDR3 reads TGTGCCAGCAGACAGGCGAACTATGGCTACACCTTC.

This clone has more than one count but fewer than ten. The J gene is TRBJ1-2, the V gene TRBV29-1; possible D gene TRBD1, 5 bases. Trimming stripped 4 bases from V and 6 bases from J, with 12 bases between. CDR3 length: 12 amino acids. Per the germline V gene, CDR1 is SQVTM and CDR2 is ANQGSEA. CDR3 residues: CSVGDGADGYTF. In DNA, the CDR3 is TGCAGCGTTGGTGACGGGGCTGATGGCTACACCTTC.

This sequence joins TRBV5-6 and TRBJ1-2; a possible D gene is TRBD1 (5 bases). This CDR3 comprises 12 residues. Germline loops: CDR1 SGHDT, CDR2 YYEEEE. Trimming pared 3 bases from V and 4 bases from J, leaving 7 bases between. CDR3 amino acids: CASSSQGYGYTF. The CDR3 nucleotides read TGTGCCAGCAGCTCCCAGGGCTATGGCTACACCTTC. The variable domain in full, with the rest retrieved from reference TRBV5-6 and TRBJ1-2, is DAGVTQSPTHLIKTRGQQVTLRCSPKSGHDTVSWYQQALGQGPQFIFQYYEEEERQRGNFPDRFSGHQFPNYSSELNVNALLLGDSALYLCASSSQGYGYTFGSGTRLTVV.

The chain carries TRBV19 and TRBJ1-1, with D possibly matching TRBD1 (5 bases). Deletions cut 6 bases from V and 3 bases from J, with 14 bases between. CDR1 is LNHDA, CDR2 SQIVND, per germline (reference sequence). The CDR3 runs to 14 residues. The CDR3 sequence: CASSLRVDYTEAFF. CDR3 sequence (DNA): TGTGCCAGTAGCCTCAGGGTGGATTACACTGAAGCTTTCTTT. The complete variable domain, with remaining parts taken from reference TRBV19 and TRBJ1-1, reads DGGITQSPKYLFRKEGQNVTLSCEQNLNHDAMYWYRQDPGQGLRLIYYSQIVNDFQKGDIAEGYSVSREKKESFPLTVTSAQKNPTAFYLCASSLRVDYTEAFFGQGTRLTVV.

J is TRBJ1-4 and V is TRBV5-6, with 7 bases aligning to TRBD1. CDR1 and CDR2 from the germline V gene are SGHDT and YYEEEE. This CDR3 is built from 16 residues. With V trimmed by 0 bases and J by 6 bases, 8 bases remained unmatched. In DNA form, the CDR3 reads TGTGCCAGCAGCTTGGTTGTGGCAGGGGGTTATGAAAAACTGTTTTTT. Protein: CASSLVVAGGYEKLFF.

This chain uses TRBV7-2 with TRBJ1-2; perhaps TRBD1 as D (5 bases). CDR1 is SGHTA, CDR2 FQGNSA, per germline. This CDR3 has 12 amino acids. V shed 4 bases and J shed 8 bases, with 11 bases lying between them. CDR3: CASSSTETGYTF. The CDR3 nucleotides read TGTGCCAGCAGCTCGACAGAGACGGGCTACACCTTC.

The rearrangement links TRBV11-2 to TRBJ1-3; possibly TRBD1 for D (5 bases). The CDR3 runs to 16 residues. V was shortened by 5 bases and J by 7 bases, with 21 bases between the two germline ends. The germline V gene has CDR1 SGHAT and CDR2 FQNNGV. CDR3 DNA: TGTGCCAGCAGCCCCGGGACGGGGTTAGGGCGGAACACCATATATTTT. It specifies CASSPGTGLGRNTIYF.

In this sample, this clone turned up once. The gene calls are TRBV10-1 and TRBJ2-3; D perhaps matches TRBD1 (5 bases). The CDR3 totals 13 residues. V lost 6 bases, J lost 0 bases, and 7 bases lay in between. Germline V lookup: CDR1 WNHNN, CDR2 SYGVQD (reference sequence). CDR3 bases: TGCGCCAGCAGCCGACAGAGCACAGATACGCAGTATTTT. It codes for CASSRQSTDTQYF.

The chain is built from TRBV6-1 and TRBJ1-5, with D maybe TRBD1 (6 bases). The CDR3 sequence is 15 residues long. Deletions cut 6 bases from V and 1 base from J, with 13 bases between. Germline values: CDR1 MNHNS, CDR2 SASEGT. CDR3 sequence: CASRGAEGSNQPQHF. The CDR3 DNA sequence: TGTGCCAGCAGGGGGGCGGAGGGGAGCAATCAGCCCCAGCATTTT.

The chain has TRBV19 and TRBJ2-7, with D possibly matching TRBD1 (5 bases). The CDR3 is made up of 13 amino acids. V lost 5 bases and J lost 3, with 11 bases in between. In germline, CDR1 is LNHDA, CDR2 SQIVND (reference sequence). DNA of the CDR3: TGTGCCAGTAGTCGCGACACAGGCTACGAGCAGTACTTC. Its protein product is CASSRDTGYEQYF.

V and J are TRBV12-5 and TRBJ2-2; D is possibly TRBD1 (5 bases). V was trimmed by 0 bases and J by 5 bases, leaving 16 bases between them. The germline V gene encodes CDR1 LGHNT and CDR2 FRNRAP. The CDR3 is made up of 17 amino acids. The CDR3 nucleotides read TGTGCTAGTGGTTTGGTACTCGGTCAGGGATTGACCGGGGAGCTGTTTTTT. Protein sequence: CASGLVLGQGLTGELFF.

The gene calls are TRBV7-2 and TRBJ2-1; tentatively, D is TRBD1 or TRBD2 (5 bases each). V shed 1 base and J shed 0 bases, with 16 bases lying between them. Germline V CDR1 and CDR2: SGHTA, FQGNSA. This CDR3 is 18 amino acids long. The CDR3 is CASSLDWGRRSSYNEQFF. The DNA for the CDR3 is TGTGCCAGCAGCTTAGATTGGGGGAGACGTAGCTCCTACAATGAGCAGTTCTTC.

This clone was found once. Being one base from a much bigger clone, this may be a read error. The sample has other DNA sequences that encode this CDR3 too. This chain joins TRBV21-1 and TRBJ2-1; TRBD2 is taken as the D call from the table, unchecked against the DNA. TRBV21-1 is given as a pseudogene. This CDR3 contains 16 residues. The DNA of the CDR3 is TGTGCTAGCGGATATAGCGGGAGGGGGTCCTACAATGAGCAGTTCTTC. Its translation is CASGYSGRGSYNEQFF.

This clone was counted a single time. The rearrangement joins TRBV7-9 to TRBJ1-5; the D gene is possibly TRBD1 (5 bases). V was trimmed by 5 bases and J by 1 base, leaving 21 bases between them. CDR1 is SEHNR and CDR2 is FQNEAQ in the germline V gene (reference sequence). The CDR3 sequence is 18 residues long. The CDR3 DNA sequence: TGTGCCAGCAGCGGGGCCCACACGGGACCCAGGAGCAATCAGCCCCAGCATTTT. It translates to CASSGAHTGPRSNQPQHF.

V gene TRBV30 combines with J gene TRBJ2-1; TRBD2 aligns across 10 bases. V shed 0 bases, J shed 4 bases, and the junction held 12 bases outside the gene matches. The CDR3 sequence is 18 residues long. Per the germline V gene, CDR1 is GTSNPN and CDR2 is SVGIG (reference sequence). For the CDR3, the DNA is TGTGCCTGGAGTGTAGAGATCATCAGCGGGGGGGTGTACAATGAGCAGTTCTTC. This encodes CAWSVEIISGGVYNEQFF.

The V gene is TRBV9, the J gene TRBJ2-2; 13 nucleotides align to TRBD2. Germline CDR1 is SGDLS and CDR2 is YYNGEE. The CDR3 length is 20 residues. V lost 5 bases, J lost 0 bases, and 13 bases stayed unmatched. CDR3 DNA sequence: TGTGCCAGCAGGGACCAACCGGGACTAGCGGGGAACGCGAACACCGGGGAGCTGTTTTTT. Its protein product is CASRDQPGLAGNANTGELFF.

The genes are TRBV7-2 and TRBJ2-7; D ambiguous. The CDR3 has 14 amino acids. V was trimmed by 4 bases and J by 0 bases, leaving 10 bases between them. Germline CDR1 and CDR2: SGHTA and FQGNSA. The CDR3 DNA sequence: TGTGCCAGCAGCTCTAGGCAAAGCTCCTACGAGCAGTACTTC. It encodes CASSSRQSSYEQYF. The entire variable domain, with the rest obtained from reference TRBV7-2 and TRBJ2-7, is as follows: GAGVSQSPSNKVTEKGKDVELRCDPISGHTALYWYRQSLGQGLEFLIYFQGNSAPDKSGLPSDRFSAERTGGSVSTLTIQRTQQEDSAVYLCASSSRQSSYEQYFGPGTRLTVT.

This sequence joins TRBV2 and TRBJ2-5; D might be TRBD1 or TRBD2, each matching 6 bases. CDR3 length equals 14 residues. The germline V and J ends were trimmed by 7 bases and 4 bases, with 16 bases remaining between them. Germline CDR1 and CDR2: SNHLY and FYNNEI. The CDR3 loop is CASMGGRGRETQYF. The CDR3 region has the DNA TGTGCCAGCATGGGGGGACGGGGGCGAGAGACCCAGTACTTC.

The chain recombines TRBV9 with TRBJ1-2, with a tentative D call TRBD1 (6 bases). CDR1 and CDR2 from the germline V gene are SGDLS and YYNGEE. Trimming cost V 4 bases and J 8 bases, with 24 bases left between them. This CDR3 is built from 16 residues. The CDR3 is CASSPHLQQGLGGYTF. The CDR3 DNA is TGTGCCAGCAGCCCACATTTGCAACAGGGTTTGGGGGGCTACACCTTC.

The genes are TRBV15 and TRBJ2-2, with 8 bases lining up with TRBD2. Germline V gene data show CDR1 as LNHNV and CDR2 as YYDKDF (reference sequence). V gave up 4 bases and J gave up 2 bases; unmatched junction bases: 3. The CDR3 length is 15 residues. The CDR3 reads CATSTGGSNTGELFF. The DNA of the CDR3 is TGTGCCACCAGCACGGGGGGGAGTAACACCGGGGAGCTGTTTTTT.

This chain uses TRBV5-4 with TRBJ1-2; D is undetermined. The CDR3 consists of 16 residues. Germline assignment: CDR1 SGHNT and CDR2 YYREEE (reference sequence). The V and J ends lost 5 bases and 4 bases respectively, with 21 bases between them. CDR3 bases: TGTGCCAGCAGAACCGGGTCTCAGCCCTCTCTCTATGGCTACACCTTC. Amino acids: CASRTGSQPSLYGYTF.

The chain is built from TRBV14 and TRBJ2-1; D assignment may be TRBD1 or TRBD2 (5 bases each). This CDR3 is 13 amino acids long. The ends were cut back, 0 bases at V and 10 bases at J, with 10 bases in the middle. Germline V lookup: CDR1 SGHDN, CDR2 FVKESK. The CDR3 sequence is CASSQDPWGEQFF. The CDR3 region has the DNA TGTGCCAGCAGCCAAGATCCCTGGGGGGAGCAGTTCTTC.

A word on this clone: Other DNA sequences within the sample encode an identical CDR3. V and J are TRBV5-1 and TRBJ2-7; 11 bases agree with TRBD2. Germline-derived CDR1 and CDR2 are SGHRS and YFSETQ. Losses at the gene ends were 0 bases for V and 4 bases for J; bases not matched to a gene: 6. There are 16 residues in the CDR3. The CDR3 is CASSLGGTSGRYEQYF. CDR3 in DNA: TGCGCCAGCAGCTTGGGCGGGACTAGCGGAAGATACGAGCAGTACTTC.

Points on this clone: The same CDR3 also results from other DNA sequences found in this sample. The chain carries TRBV7-9 and TRBJ2-1; 8 bases align to TRBD2. V gave up 5 bases and J gave up 2 bases; unmatched junction bases: 2. The CDR3 spans 14 residues. From germline, CDR1 is SEHNR and CDR2 FQNEAQ (reference sequence). DNA for the CDR3: TGTGCCAGCAGCACTAGCGGCACCTACAATGAGCAGTTCTTC. Translated: CASSTSGTYNEQFF.

The chain combines TRBV5-4 with TRBJ2-2, with D perhaps matching TRBD2 (7 bases). The CDR3 has 16 residues. Germline lookup yields CDR1 SGHNT and CDR2 YYREEE (reference sequence). V lost 3 bases and J 6 bases, leaving 18 bases between the germline ends. In nucleotides, the CDR3 is TGTGCCAGCAGCTCGGGAGGACAGAGACTCTCCGGGGAGCTGTTTTTT. It encodes CASSSGGQRLSGELFF.

Only one count was recorded for this clone. Different DNA sequences within this sample yield the same CDR3. The chain is built from TRBV18 and TRBJ1-1; TRBD1 matches 7 bases. CDR1 and CDR2 from the germline V gene are KGHSH and LQKENI. The junction had 3 bases not matched to a gene; V was cut back by 3 bases and J by 2 bases. The CDR3 spans 14 residues. The CDR3 protein is CASSPRDRNTEAFF. The CDR3 nucleotides read TGTGCCAGCTCACCGCGGGACAGAAACACTGAAGCTTTCTTT.

CDR3 bases: TGTGCCAGCAGCTCCCACCGGGGGCAGGGTGAAAAACTGTTTTTT. It translates to CASSSHRGQGEKLFF. V usage is TRBV7-2 and J usage is TRBJ1-4, with D possibly TRBD1 on 6 matching bases. Germline V gives CDR1 SGHTA, CDR2 FQGNSA. V shed 4 bases and J shed 7 bases, with 16 bases lying between them. The CDR3 spans 15 residues.

The V gene is TRBV7-9, the J gene TRBJ2-2, with TRBD2 matching 8 bases. Germline CDR1 is SEHNR and CDR2 is FQNEAQ (reference sequence). The junction had 4 bases not matched to a gene; V was cut back by 3 bases and J by 1 base. This CDR3 is 16 amino acids long. The CDR3 protein is CASSFDAGGNTGELFF. The CDR3, as DNA: TGTGCCAGCAGCTTCGATGCGGGAGGGAACACCGGGGAGCTGTTTTTT.

J is TRBJ2-7 and V is TRBV5-3, with TRBD2 matching over 11 bases. TRBV5-3 is recorded as an ORF, its role being uncertain. This CDR3 has 15 residues. V dropped 8 bases and J dropped 2; count of bases not matched to a gene: 9. The CDR3 spells CASSGMTSGTYEQYF. The CDR3 nucleotides read TGTGCCAGCAGCGGAATGACTAGCGGGACCTACGAGCAGTACTTC.